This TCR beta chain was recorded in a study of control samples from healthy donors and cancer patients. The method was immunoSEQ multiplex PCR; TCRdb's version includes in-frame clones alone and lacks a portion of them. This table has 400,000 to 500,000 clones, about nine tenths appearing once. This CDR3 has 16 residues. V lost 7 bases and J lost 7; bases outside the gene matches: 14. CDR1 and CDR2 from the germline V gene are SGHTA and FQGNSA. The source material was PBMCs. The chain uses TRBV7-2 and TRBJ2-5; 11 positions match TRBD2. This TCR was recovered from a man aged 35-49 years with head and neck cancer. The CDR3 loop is CASTPDVAGGPGTQYF. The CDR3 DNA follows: TGTGCCAGCACCCCCGATGTAGCGGGGGGGCCGGGGACCCAGTACTTC. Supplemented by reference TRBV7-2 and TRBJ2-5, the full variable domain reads GAGVSQSPSNKVTEKGKDVELRCDPISGHTALYWYRQSLGQGLEFLIYFQGNSAPDKSGLPSDRFSAERTGGSVSTLTIQRTQQEDSAVYLCASTPDVAGGPGTQYFGPGTRLLVL.